The present entry profiles one TCR beta chain with its context. Its antigen is not known. Generated by immunoSEQ multiplex PCR, the TCRdb table keeps only in-frame clones and is missing some. The sample carries about 590,000 clones, just under 97% recorded once. Terminally differentiated effector memory CD45RA+ cells were excluded from the naive CD8 cells, which were CD45RO-negative and positively selected for CCR7. Each of the donors was a healthy adult who was HIV-negative and had not had a recent acute infection or vaccination. The sample is drawn from a study of shared clonotypes between healthy human individuals. General study findings and limits: Investigators expected sequencing depth to affect clonotype sharing among donors.

Trimming stripped 3 bases from V and 0 bases from J, with 9 bases between. The CDR3 is 15 amino acids. Germline assignment: CDR1 LNHDA and CDR2 SQIVND (reference sequence). Sequencing used naive CD8+ T cells sorted from blood. This TCR was sampled from a woman aged 25 to 39 in good health. This chain connects TRBV19 to TRBJ2-1, with D perhaps matching TRBD1 (6 bases). The CDR3 coding sequence is TGTGCCAGTAGTATGGCGACAGGCTCCTACAATGAGCAGTTCTTC. The encoded protein is CASSMATGSYNEQFF.